These T cell receptor beta chains were read from a single sample in a study of shared clonotypes between healthy human individuals. This table comes from immunoSEQ multiplex PCR, and its TCRdb copy is limited to in-frame clones, with some not included. The repertoire consists of some 1,900,000 clones, with approximately 94% occurring once and the leading ten covering 0.9% to 1.5%. The sequenced sample was naive CD8+ T cells sorted from blood. Receptors were obtained from a man aged 18 to 30 in good health. Each CDR3 is given with its conserved first and last residue. D genes are given only for firm matches. The size of a clone is reported for some rows only, either as once, few or many, or as a class for expanded clones.

length,D,V,size,J,DNA,CDR3
14,.,TRBV27,.,TRBJ2-1,TGTGCCAGCAGTCCTGGCGTGGGGCAGGATGAGCAGTTCTTC,CASSPGVGQDEQFF
16,TRBD1,TRBV6-5,.,TRBJ2-7,TGTGCCAGCAGTTACTCGAAGGGACAGGGTAGCGACGAGCAGTACTTC,CASSYSKGQGSDEQYF
15,TRBD1,TRBV7-9,.,TRBJ2-7,TGTGCCAGCAGCTTAGGGACAGGGCTGGGATACGAGCAGTACTTC,CASSLGTGLGYEQYF
16,.,TRBV27,.,TRBJ1-1,TGTGCCAGCAGTTTAGGACCGGGGGCGATCGACACTGAAGCTTTCTTT,CASSLGPGAIDTEAFF
15,TRBD1,TRBV11-2,.,TRBJ2-2,TGTGCCAGCAGCTTTGGGACAGGATCGGCCGGGGAGCTGTTTTTT,CASSFGTGSAGELFF
13,.,TRBV28,.,TRBJ2-1,TGTGCCAGCAGTTTGGCAGGTAACAATGAGCAGTTCTTC,CASSLAGNNEQFF
15,.,TRBV21-1,.,TRBJ2-7,TGTGCCAGCAGCAAAGAAACGGGAGGTACCTACGAGCAGTACTTC,CASSKETGGTYEQYF
18,TRBD1,TRBV4-3,.,TRBJ2-1,TGCGCCAGCAGCCAAGAGCATACGACAGGGGGTATATACAATGAGCAGTTCTTC,CASSQEHTTGGIYNEQFF
14,.,TRBV27,.,TRBJ2-7,TGTGCCAGCAGACTTCTGGCCGGGAGCTACGAGCAGTACTTC,CASRLLAGSYEQYF
14,TRBD2,TRBV9,.,TRBJ2-3,TGTGCCAGCAGCGAGGGACTAGCGGGAGATACGCAGTATTTT,CASSEGLAGDTQYF
13,.,TRBV5-6,.,TRBJ2-2,TGTGCCAGCAGCTTGAGCCCTACCGGGGAGCTGTTTTTT,CASSLSPTGELFF
18,TRBD2,TRBV28,.,TRBJ2-7,TGTGCCAGCAGTTTATCCGCCCTTACGGGGGGGGCTAACTACGAGCAGTACTTC,CASSLSALTGGANYEQYF
15,.,TRBV27,.,TRBJ2-1,TGTGCCAGCAGGCTCGGACGGCTTGGCTACAATGAGCAGTTCTTC,CASRLGRLGYNEQFF
15,.,TRBV28,.,TRBJ1-5,TGTGCCAGCAGTCTCCGGACAGTGAGCAATCAGCCCCAGCATTTT,CASSLRTVSNQPQHF
13,TRBD1,TRBV28,.,TRBJ1-2,TGTGCCAGCAGTTACAGGGGGGGTTATGGCTACACCTTC,CASSYRGGYGYTF
14,.,TRBV18,.,TRBJ1-5,TGTGCCAGCTCACCGAGTTTTGGCAATCAGCCCCAGCATTTT,CASSPSFGNQPQHF
12,TRBD1,TRBV2,.,TRBJ2-7,TGTGCCACAGGGACAGGGTTCTACGAGCAGTACTTC,CATGTGFYEQYF
14,.,TRBV29-1,.,TRBJ2-4,TGCAGCGTTGAGAAGGGTGAGACCAAAAACATTCAGTACTTC,CSVEKGETKNIQYF
13,.,TRBV9,.,TRBJ2-7,TGTGCCAGCAGCGTAGATTGGGGCTTCGAGCAGTACTTC,CASSVDWGFEQYF
16,TRBD2,TRBV7-8,.,TRBJ2-3,TGTGCCAGCAGCCTAACTAGCGGGGGGGCCACAGATACGCAGTATTTT,CASSLTSGGATDTQYF
16,.,TRBV28,.,TRBJ2-7,TGTGCCAGCAGTTTAAGGGGGATATTGAGCTCCTACGAGCAGTACTTC,CASSLRGILSSYEQYF
16,TRBD1,TRBV6-4,.,TRBJ2-1,TGTGCCAGCAGTGATCTCCGGGACAGCTCCTACAATGAGCAGTTCTTC,CASSDLRDSSYNEQFF
14,TRBD1,TRBV28,.,TRBJ2-2,TGTGCCAGTTTAGGGGGCTTCTCCCCCGGGGAGCTGTTTTTT,CASLGGFSPGELFF
13,.,TRBV27,.,TRBJ1-1,TGTGCCAGCAGTTTATTGGGCCCCTCAGGAGCTTTCTTT,CASSLLGPSGAFF
14,.,TRBV5-6,.,TRBJ1-2,TGTGCCAGCAGCTTGGGGGGCCAGGACTATGGCTACACCTTC,CASSLGGQDYGYTF
17,TRBD2,TRBV5-4,once,TRBJ2-3,TGTGCCAGCAGCTCTGTCGGGGCGGGGGTAGCGGCAGATACGCAGTATTTT,CASSSVGAGVAADTQYF
16,.,TRBV19,.,TRBJ1-6,TGTGCCAGTAGTATAGGAAACCTGGGCTATAATTCACCCCTCCACTTT,CASSIGNLGYNSPLHF
13,.,TRBV7-2,.,TRBJ2-4,TGTGCCAGCGCGGGCCAGGCCAAAAACATTCAGTACTTC,CASAGQAKNIQYF
13,.,TRBV6-5,once,TRBJ1-1,TGTGCCAGCAGTTACGGGGACGGCACTGAAGCTTTCTTT,CASSYGDGTEAFF
16,TRBD2,TRBV7-2,.,TRBJ2-5,TGTGCCAGCAGCCCGACGACTAGCGGGTACCAAGAGACCCAGTACTTC,CASSPTTSGYQETQYF
14,.,TRBV5-6,.,TRBJ1-2,TGTGCCAGCAGCTTGGCCGAGGCTAACTATGGCTACACCTTC,CASSLAEANYGYTF
13,.,TRBV6-5,.,TRBJ2-7,TGTGCCAGCAGTTGGGACCACTCCTACGAGCAGTACTTC,CASSWDHSYEQYF
14,.,TRBV7-6,.,TRBJ1-1,TGTGCCAGCACTCCAAGCGGGGGCGCGGCTGAAGCTTTCTTT,CASTPSGGAAEAFF
14,TRBD1,TRBV5-6,.,TRBJ2-2,TGTGCCAGCAGCCCGGGACAGTTAACCGGGGAGCTGTTTTTT,CASSPGQLTGELFF
12,.,TRBV7-3,once,TRBJ2-1,TGTGCCAGCAGCTTAAACAGAAATGAGCAGTTCTTC,CASSLNRNEQFF
13,TRBD2,TRBV28,.,TRBJ2-7,TGTGCCAGCAGACCTAGCGGGGGCAACGAGCAGTACTTC,CASRPSGGNEQYF
14,TRBD2,TRBV13,.,TRBJ2-2,TGTGCCAGCAGCATCCGGACTAGCAACTGGGAGCTGTTTTTT,CASSIRTSNWELFF
12,.,TRBV5-6,.,TRBJ2-5,TGTGCCAGCAGCTTGTCCGGAGAGACCCAGTACTTC,CASSLSGETQYF
11,.,TRBV20-1,.,TRBJ1-2,TGCAGTGCTAGTCGGGGGGATGGCTACACCTTC,CSASRGDGYTF
16,TRBD1,TRBV5-1,.,TRBJ1-4,TGCGCCAGTCATCGGACAGGGGAGGATGCTAGTGAAAAACTGTTTTTT,CASHRTGEDASEKLFF
20,.,TRBV4-3,.,TRBJ1-2,TGCGCCAGCAGCCCAGGGCCCCTAGGGGGGACATCAGGTACTAACTATGGCTACACCTTC,CASSPGPLGGTSGTNYGYTF
13,TRBD1,TRBV10-2,.,TRBJ1-1,TGCGCCAGCAATGACAGGGGGCGAACGGAGTCTTTCTTT,CASNDRGRTESFF
15,TRBD1,TRBV9,.,TRBJ1-2,TGTGCCAGCAGCCCCGAGGGACAGCCGAGCTATGGCTACACCTTC,CASSPEGQPSYGYTF
14,.,TRBV27,.,TRBJ2-7,TGTGCCAGCAGTTTAAAGTCAGGAAACTACGAGCAGTACTTC,CASSLKSGNYEQYF
17,.,TRBV28,.,TRBJ1-6,TGTGCCAGCAGTTTAGCCCGACGAGTCTCCTATAATTCACCCCTCCACTTT,CASSLARRVSYNSPLHF
15,TRBD1,TRBV6-6,once,TRBJ1-4,TGTGCCAGCAGTTACTTCGACAGGGTAGAGGAAAAACTGTTTTTT,CASSYFDRVEEKLFF